The clone carrying this TCR beta chain was seen many times. This entry belongs to a study of T-cell reconstitution after alpha-beta-depleted transplantation in children. The CDR3 runs 15 residues. Losses at the gene ends were 5 bases for V and 5 bases for J; bases not matched to a gene: 13. CDR1 is DFQATT and CDR2 is SNEGSKA in the germline V gene (reference sequence). Unique molecular identifiers featured in how the TCRbeta library was prepared. TCRdb reprocessed the PCR reads via MiXCR and lists one record per CDR3 protein. The data contain about 190,000 distinct CDR3 sequences, over 5.5% of them singletons.

Sequencing used PBMCs from the stem cell graft donor, obtained from the stem cell graft. The sequence was collected from a human donor who donated a stem cell graft to a child with Wiskott-Aldrich syndrome. The chain links TRBV20-1 to TRBJ1-1, with 8 nucleotides matching TRBD1. CDR3 amino acids: CSAGRNDRGSTEAFF. CDR3 coding DNA: TGCAGTGCTGGACGAAATGACAGGGGTTCGACTGAAGCTTTCTTT.